This T cell receptor beta chain was found in a study of blood T cell repertoires in COVID-19. Trimming removed 8 bases from V and 5 bases from J, with 15 bases in between. The CDR3 covers 14 residues. Germline loops: CDR1 MNHEY, CDR2 SVGAGI. The table lists this clone with a few counts. TCRdb's copy holds only in-frame clones and misses some; the assay was immunoSEQ multiplex PCR. The data hold approximately 210,000 clones, with more than 80% observed a single time. This TCR was sampled from a woman over 75 with COVID-19, enrolled during active disease. Sequenced: peripheral blood. The chain uses TRBV6-5 and TRBJ2-2; perhaps TRBD1 as D (6 bases). The CDR3 loop is CASQGWGATGELFF. CDR3 in DNA: TGTGCCAGCCAGGGGTGGGGAGCTACCGGGGAGCTGTTTTTT.